A single sample gave rise to the 20 T cell receptor beta chains below, sequenced in a study of T cells in Graves' hyperthyroidism and ophthalmopathy. TCR beta CDR3 sequences were amplified from RNA transcripts. The HTBI primer set was used in a first-round RT-PCR of the TCR CDR3. TCRdb reanalysed the multiplex PCR reads using MiXCR and keeps one entry per CDR3 protein. The table records 350,000 to 450,000 distinct CDR3 sequences, approximately 18% of them present only once. The sample taken for sequencing was blood. These receptor sequences come from a woman aged 30 to 39 with Graves' hyperthyroidism that later progressed to Graves' ophthalmopathy.

This clonotype has more than one count but fewer than ten. This chain connects TRBV5-1 to TRBJ1-1; TRBD1 agrees at 10 bases. This CDR3 is built from 15 residues. The ends lost 0 bases at V and 4 bases at J; junction bases unmatched: 3. Germline V gives CDR1 SGHRS, CDR2 YFSETQ. The CDR3 DNA sequence: TGCGCCAGCAGCTTGGGGAGGACAGGGGGCACTGAAGCTTTCTTT. It yields the protein CASSLGRTGGTEAFF.

This chain links TRBV6-1 with TRBJ2-1; TRBD2 agrees at 9 bases. V dropped 7 bases and J dropped 8; count of bases not matched to a gene: 12. Per the germline V gene, CDR1 is MNHNS and CDR2 is SASEGT. This CDR3 has 15 amino acids. The CDR3 protein is CASKLGAGGRDEQFF. For the CDR3, the DNA is TGTGCCAGCAAACTCGGAGCGGGGGGTAGGGATGAGCAGTTCTTC.

This clonotype was recorded a few times. V usage is TRBV30 and J usage is TRBJ2-5; the D is unclear. V lost 3 bases and J lost 5, with 10 bases in between. Germline-derived CDR1 and CDR2 are GTSNPN and SVGIG (reference sequence). This CDR3 has 12 amino acids. The CDR3, as DNA: TGTGCCTGGAGACACCTCGGGGAGACCCAGTACTTC. It yields the protein CAWRHLGETQYF.

In its sample, this clonotype was seen many times. The rearrangement links TRBV5-1 to TRBJ1-1, with TRBD1 matching over 12 bases. The germline V gene has CDR1 SGHRS and CDR2 YFSETQ. V lost 3 bases, J lost 7 bases, and 7 bases stayed unmatched. This CDR3 spans 15 amino acids. The CDR3 DNA sequence: TGCGCCAGCAGCTGGGGACAGGGGGCGAATGTTGAAGCTTTCTTT. It specifies CASSWGQGANVEAFF.

In this sample, this clonotype turned up many times. The chain employs TRBV24-1 and TRBJ2-3, with 7 nucleotides matching TRBD2. This CDR3 has 15 amino acids. J was trimmed by 4 bases and V by 5 bases; bases with no gene match: 8. Per the germline V gene, CDR1 is KGHDR and CDR2 is SFDVKD. The CDR3: CATSVEGGRADTQYF. CDR3 sequence (DNA): TGTGCCACCAGTGTGGAGGGAGGGAGAGCAGATACGCAGTATTTT.

The CDR3 DNA sequence: TGTGCCAGTAGTACCCTGTACACGCGGACAGGGGCCGGGGAGCTGTTTTTT. It encodes CASSTLYTRTGAGELFF. V gene TRBV19 combines with J gene TRBJ2-2; 9 bases match TRBD1. J lost 6 bases, V lost 4 bases, and 12 bases had no gene match. This CDR3 has 17 residues. Germline V CDR1 and CDR2: LNHDA, SQIVND (reference sequence).

This clonotype was observed a handful of times. With a much larger clone just one base away, this may be a read error. J is TRBJ2-1 and V is TRBV5-1; no firm D call. Germline V lookup: CDR1 SGHRS, CDR2 YFSETQ. This CDR3 comprises 15 residues. CDR3 in DNA: TGCGCCAGCGGCTTGGAGCCTAGCTCCTACAATGAGCAGTTCTTC. Translated: CASGLEPSSYNEQFF.

This clonotype was recorded many times. The V and J genes are TRBV30 and TRBJ2-5; no definite D call. The CDR3 extends over 12 amino acids. V was cut by 1 base and J by 4 bases, with 7 bases left in between. The germline V gene encodes CDR1 GTSNPN and CDR2 SVGIG (reference sequence). The DNA of the CDR3 is TGTGCCTGGAGTGAAACGAGAGAGACCCAGTACTTC. This sequence encodes CAWSETRETQYF.

The rearrangement links TRBV9 to TRBJ2-1; 8 nucleotides agree with TRBD1. V trimming: 3 bases; J trimming: 2 bases; junction bases outside the gene matches: 7. The germline gives CDR1 SGDLS, CDR2 YYNGEE. The CDR3 is 16 amino acids. The CDR3 loop reads CASSAQGANTYNEQFF. The DNA of the CDR3 is TGTGCCAGCAGCGCTCAGGGGGCCAATACCTACAATGAGCAGTTCTTC.

This clonotype was seen a handful of times. The V and J genes are TRBV19 and TRBJ2-5; unclear D gene. Trimming took off 1 base at V and 5 bases at J, with 5 bases between the two ends. The CDR3 is made up of 12 amino acids. CDR1 and CDR2 from the germline V gene are LNHDA and SQIVND (reference sequence). The CDR3 reads CASSIGRETQYF. In DNA, the CDR3 is TGTGCCAGTAGTATAGGACGGGAGACCCAGTACTTC.

In this sample, this clonotype turned up many times. The V call is TRBV6-2 or TRBV6-3, the J call TRBJ2-7, with D perhaps assigned TRBD1 or TRBD2 (6 bases each). The CDR3 spans 16 residues. CDR1 is MNHEY, CDR2 SVGEGT, per germline. V shed 4 bases and J shed 2 bases, with 18 bases lying between them. CDR3 sequence (DNA): TGTGCCAGCAGTTGGGCAGGCGGGACAATTACCTACGAGCAGTACTTC. Translation gives CASSWAGGTITYEQYF.

This clonotype was counted at least ten times. A much larger clone is a single base away; this may be a read error. This rearrangement joins TRBV27 to TRBJ2-1, with TRBD2 matching over 8 bases. The CDR3 runs 13 residues. CDR1 is MNHEY, CDR2 SMNVEV, per germline (reference sequence). After removal of 9 bases from V and 5 bases from J, the junction contained 6 bases not matched to a gene. CDR3 in amino acids: CASGGRTDNEQFF. The DNA for the CDR3 is TGTGCCAGTGGCGGGAGGACCGACAATGAGCAGTTCTTC.

This clonotype was picked up many times. This chain links TRBV6-1 with TRBJ2-3, with D hard to call. The CDR3 consists of 15 residues. V was clipped by 6 bases and J by 0 bases, with 13 bases between them. CDR1 and CDR2 (germline): MNHNS, SASEGT. CDR3 DNA: TGTGCCAGCAGGGAAAGATACACTAGCACAGATACGCAGTATTTT. It yields the protein CASRERYTSTDTQYF.

The genes are TRBV9 and TRBJ2-1; TRBD2 aligns across 9 bases. The CDR3 loop spans 18 amino acids. V dropped 4 bases and J dropped 2; count of bases not matched to a gene: 13. From germline, CDR1 is SGDLS and CDR2 YYNGEE. This CDR3 reads CASSRQRGASGTYNEQFF. CDR3 DNA: TGTGCCAGCAGCCGCCAGCGGGGGGCTAGCGGCACCTACAATGAGCAGTTCTTC.

This clonotype was detected only a few times. The rearrangement uses TRBV5-6 and TRBJ2-5; TRBD1 matches at 7 bases. The CDR3 extends over 16 amino acids. Unmatched junction bases numbered 12, after V lost 5 bases and J lost 2 bases. In germline, CDR1 is SGHDT, CDR2 YYEEEE. The CDR3 DNA reads TGTGCCAGCAGGCCCGGCAAGGGACAGAAACAAGAGACCCAGTACTTC. This sequence encodes CASRPGKGQKQETQYF.

The rearrangement uses TRBV11-2 and TRBJ1-3, with D tentatively TRBD1 (6 bases). V lost 1 base and J 0 bases, leaving 16 bases between the germline ends. CDR3 length: 18 residues. The germline V gene encodes CDR1 SGHAT and CDR2 FQNNGV. The CDR3 loop is CASSLVPAGAPSGNTIYF. CDR3 nucleotide sequence: TGTGCCAGCAGCTTAGTTCCTGCGGGGGCCCCCTCTGGAAACACCATATATTTT.

This clonotype has at least ten counts. The rearrangement links TRBV2 to TRBJ2-1; D is possibly TRBD1 or TRBD2 (5 bases each). V was shortened by 7 bases and J by 7 bases, with 14 bases between the two germline ends. Germline-derived CDR1 and CDR2 are SNHLY and FYNNEI. CDR3 length equals 13 residues. CDR3: CASTEGTINEQFF. Written as DNA, the CDR3 is TGTGCCAGCACCGAAGGGACGATTAATGAGCAGTTCTTC.

This clonotype occurred many times. The chain has TRBV28 and TRBJ2-7; 8 bases are a match to TRBD1. This CDR3 comprises 14 residues. Germline V gene sequence: CDR1 MDHEN, CDR2 SYDVKM. V gave up 6 bases and J gave up 5 bases; unmatched junction bases: 9. Here the CDR3 DNA reads TGTGCCAGCAGATCCCAGGGGGCTGTTAACGAGCAGTACTTC. It codes for CASRSQGAVNEQYF.

The table lists this clonotype with many counts. This chain links TRBV12-3 or TRBV12-4 with TRBJ2-1; possibly TRBD2 for D (5 bases). CDR3 length equals 15 residues. Trimming left V 1 base short and J 4 bases short, with 11 bases between. CDR3 sequence (DNA): TGTGCCAGCAGTTTAGAGGGAGCCCTATACAATGAGCAGTTCTTC. It translates to CASSLEGALYNEQFF.

The chain is built from TRBV19 and TRBJ2-5, with TRBD2 matching over 7 bases. CDR1 is LNHDA and CDR2 is SQIVND in the germline V gene (reference sequence). The V and J ends lost 8 bases and 2 bases, in that order; junction bases with no gene match: 2. The CDR3 covers 12 residues. Here the CDR3 DNA reads TGTGCCAGTCGCGGGAGACAAGAGACCCAGTACTTC. Protein sequence: CASRGRQETQYF.